These 21 T cell receptor beta chains were sequenced from one sample in a study of Graves' ophthalmopathy and Graves' hyperthyroidism listed by TCRdb under 2018. This sample was sequenced with an Illumina HiSeq 2000. For repertoire sequencing, TCR beta CDR3 regions were amplified from RNA transcripts. A first-round RT-PCR used HTBI primers with the Qiagen OneStep RT-PCR kit, followed by a second-round multiplex PCR, size selection and purification. The public reads were quality trimmed at Q25 with fastp and then assembled into clones with MiXCR by TCRdb, keeping productive beta chains. Identical CDR3 protein sequences are pooled into one entry, listed with their most common genes and DNA. For this sample the table gives almost 750,000 distinct CDR3 sequences, of which around 40% were detected only once. Clones ranked in the top ten supply roughly 46% of the sample. Specimen: peripheral blood. The receptors shown here come from an adult man with Graves' ophthalmopathy.

A word on this clonotype: A much larger clone is a single base away; this may be a read error. The V call is TRBV19, the J call TRBJ2-5; D is perhaps TRBD2 (6 bases). The CDR3 length is 15 residues. Germline V CDR1 and CDR2: LNHDA, SQIVND (reference sequence). In DNA, the CDR3 is TGTGCCAGTAGTACCTCCTGGAGGGCGTCAGAGGCCCAGTACTTC. This encodes CASSTSWRASEAQYF.

This clonotype was counted between two and nine times. This sequence joins TRBV2 and TRBJ2-3; maybe TRBD1 (6 bases). This CDR3 spans 15 amino acids. Trimming removed 0 bases from V and 2 bases from J, with 9 bases in between. Looked up from germline, CDR1 is SNHLY and CDR2 is FYNNEI. The CDR3, as DNA: TGTGCCAGCAGTGAAGCCGACAGGTCCACAGATACGCAGTATTTT. Its protein product is CASSEADRSTDTQYF.

The V and J genes are TRBV6-5 and TRBJ1-1; tentatively, D is TRBD1 (5 bases). The CDR3 is made up of 12 amino acids. V lost 2 bases and J lost 8, with 9 bases in between. Germline CDR1 MNHEY, CDR2 SVGAGI. CDR3 protein: CASSYGGEEAFF. CDR3 coding DNA: TGTGCCAGCAGTTACGGGGGTGAAGAAGCTTTCTTT.

This clonotype was detected ten times or more. This chain's CDR3 is CASSPPAGTYEQYF. The CDR3 nucleotides read TGTGCCAGCAGCCCGCCGGCGGGTACCTACGAGCAGTACTTC. This chain links TRBV7-2 with TRBJ2-7, with D maybe TRBD2 (5 bases). The CDR3 loop spans 14 amino acids. From germline, CDR1 is SGHTA and CDR2 FQGNSA. Trimming pared 5 bases from V and 2 bases from J, leaving 13 bases between.

This clonotype came up a few times. This rearrangement joins TRBV7-9 to TRBJ2-5; unclear D gene. CDR1 and CDR2 from the germline V gene are SEHNR and FQNEAQ (reference sequence). Trimming pared 3 bases from V and 3 bases from J, leaving 8 bases between. The CDR3 is 13 amino acids. The CDR3 spells CASSLYPKETQYF. CDR3 nucleotides: TGTGCCAGCAGCTTGTATCCGAAAGAGACCCAGTACTTC.

As regards this clonotype: Relative to the germline gene, one junction end is altered; a read error may explain this. The chain recombines TRBV9 with TRBJ2-5; 9 nucleotides agree with TRBD1. CDR1 and CDR2 from the germline V gene are SGDLS and YYNGEE. The CDR3 runs 17 residues. Written as DNA, the CDR3 is TGTGCCTGCAGTGCTATCGGGACAGGGACCCCCCAAGAGACCCAGTACTTC. Protein sequence: CACSAIGTGTPQETQYF.

Comments on this clonotype: This may come from a read error, since a much larger clone is one base off. The chain carries TRBV29-1 and TRBJ2-7; the D is unclear. Germline CDR1 and CDR2: SQVTM and ANQGSEA. CDR3 length equals 12 residues. The CDR3 protein is CSVQDRGYEQYF. CDR3 sequence (DNA): TGCAGCGTTCAAGATCGTGGATACGAGCAGTACTTC.

The gene calls are TRBV2 and TRBJ2-7, with 7 bases identical to TRBD2. Near its end, the DNA agrees better with TRBJ2-1, so the J call may be wrong. Germline CDR1 SNHLY, CDR2 FYNNEI. There are 15 residues in the CDR3. CDR3 protein: CASSELGLPNNEQFF. The CDR3 region has the DNA TGTGCCAGCAGTGAATTGGGACTACCCAACAATGAGCAGTTCTTC.

V usage is TRBV7-9 and J usage is TRBJ2-6, with a tentative D call TRBD1 (6 bases). The CDR3 spans 22 residues. CDR1 and CDR2 from the germline V gene are SEHNR and FQNEAQ (reference sequence). Trimming removed 4 bases at V and 1 base at J, with 29 bases between. The CDR3 DNA is TGTGCCAGCAGCTACCCCCTCTCGGCCGGGACAACAATTTCTTCTGGGGCCAACGTCCTGACTTTC. It specifies CASSYPLSAGTTISSGANVLTF.

This sequence joins TRBV5-5 and TRBJ2-7; TRBD2 aligns across 9 bases. V lost 4 bases and J lost 3; bases outside the gene matches: 8. Per the germline V gene, CDR1 is SGHKS and CDR2 is YYEKEE (reference sequence). CDR3 length equals 15 residues. The CDR3 nucleotides read TGTGCCAGCAGCCAGGCTAGCGGGGTATTCTACGAGCAGTACTTC. Its protein is CASSQASGVFYEQYF.

This clonotype was seen many times. V usage is TRBV15 and J usage is TRBJ2-7; weak D call: TRBD2 (5 bases). The V gene lost 4 bases and the J gene lost 2 bases, with 12 bases spanning the gap. The length of the CDR3 is 14 residues. Germline CDR1 LNHNV, CDR2 YYDKDF (reference sequence). The CDR3 spells CATSIRGTPYEQYF. Written as DNA, the CDR3 is TGTGCCACCAGCATTCGGGGTACTCCCTACGAGCAGTACTTC. Supplemented by reference TRBV15 and TRBJ2-7, the full variable domain reads DAMVIQNPRYQVTQFGKPVTLSCSQTLNHNVMYWYQQKSSQAPKLLFHYYDKDFNNEADTPDNFQSRRPNTSFCFLDIRSPGLGDTAMYLCATSIRGTPYEQYFGPGTRLTVT.

This chain uses TRBV29-1 with TRBJ1-1; D gene unclear. Germline CDR1 reads SQVTM; CDR2 reads ANQGSEA. With 5 bases removed from V and 1 base from J, the gap between germline ends came to 11 bases. There are 13 residues in the CDR3. The chain's CDR3 is CSVSVGGNTEAFF. In DNA, the CDR3 is TGCAGCGTTAGCGTCGGAGGGAACACTGAAGCTTTCTTT.

The chain links TRBV11-2 to TRBJ2-2, with 8 bases fitting TRBD1. The ends lost 2 bases at V and 5 bases at J; junction bases unmatched: 7. CDR3 size: 16 residues. Looked up from germline, CDR1 is SGHAT and CDR2 is FQNNGV. CDR3 coding DNA: TGTGCCAGCAGCTTATCTGTTCAGGGGGCGACCGGGGAGCTGTTTTTT. This codes for CASSLSVQGATGELFF.

This clonotype has just a few counts. This sequence joins TRBV11-2 and TRBJ2-5; TRBD2 might be the D (7 bases). Germline assignment: CDR1 SGHAT and CDR2 FQNNGV. The CDR3 runs 14 residues. V was shortened by 2 bases and J by 4 bases, with 11 bases between the two germline ends. The CDR3 region is CASSLIGGAETQYF. The CDR3 nucleotides read TGTGCCAGCAGCTTAATTGGGGGGGCAGAGACCCAGTACTTC. Combining the CDR3 with reference TRBV11-2 and TRBJ2-5 gives the whole variable domain EAGVAQSPRYKIIEKRQSVAFWCNPISGHATLYWYQQILGQGPKLLIQFQNNGVVDDSQLPKDRFSAERLKGVDSTLKIQPAKLEDSAVYLCASSLIGGAETQYFGPGTRLLVL.

A remark on this clonotype: The CDR3 carries no conserved terminal phenylalanine or tryptophan, so it likely arises from a read error. The limits of the CDR3 on the DNA are not certain, so only TCRdb's listed CDR3 is given. This chain connects TRBV11-2 to TRBJ2-2; TRBD1 was called by the table and not checked on the DNA. Germline V CDR1 and CDR2: SGHAT, FQNNGV. Counting both end residues, the CDR3 totals 11 amino acids. CDR3 in amino acids: CASSLDAEDRV.

The V and J genes are TRBV20-1 and TRBJ1-5; 7 nucleotides match TRBD1. The V segment lost 0 bases and the J segment 3 bases; nucleotides outside the gene matches: 8. This CDR3 region has 16 residues. The germline gives CDR1 DFQATT, CDR2 SNEGSKA (reference sequence). The CDR3 bases are TGCAGTGCTAGAGACGGGACAGATATATCCAATCAGCCCCAGCATTTT. Its protein product is CSARDGTDISNQPQHF.

This chain uses TRBV10-3 with TRBJ2-7, with TRBD2 matching 15 bases. The germline CDR1 and CDR2 sequences are ENHRY and SYGVKD. The CDR3 covers 13 residues. V lost 11 bases and J lost 4; bases outside the gene matches: 3. In DNA, the CDR3 is TGTGCCGCCGGACTAGCGGGGGGGTACGAGCAGTACTTC. It is translated as CAAGLAGGYEQYF.

V is TRBV2 and J is TRBJ1-5; perhaps TRBD1 as D (5 bases). Trimming took off 6 bases at V and 2 bases at J, with 14 bases between the two ends. There are 15 residues in the CDR3. Germline V gene sequence: CDR1 SNHLY, CDR2 FYNNEI. CDR3 sequence: CASSQAGHGNQPQHF. The CDR3 DNA reads TGTGCCAGCAGCCAGGCAGGGCATGGCAATCAGCCCCAGCATTTT.

This clonotype was counted at least ten times. This chain links TRBV29-1 with TRBJ2-7; no firm D call. Germline CDR1 reads SQVTM; CDR2 reads ANQGSEA. The V gene lost 7 bases and the J gene lost 1 base, with 14 bases spanning the gap. The CDR3 consists of 13 residues. Here the CDR3 DNA reads TGCAGCGCTTGTCTCGCCAGTTCCTACGAGCAGTACTTC. Translating gives CSACLASSYEQYF.

About this clonotype: Since no conserved phenylalanine or tryptophan closes the CDR3, a read error is the likely cause. The rearrangement links TRBV7-2 to TRBJ1-2, with a weak D call TRBD1 (6 bases). V dropped 5 bases and J dropped 3 bases, with 16 bases sitting between them. Germline V gives CDR1 SGHTA, CDR2 FQGNSA. CDR3 size: 15 residues. The CDR3 loop reads CASSPRGGADYGYTL. Here the CDR3 DNA reads TGTGCCAGCAGCCCAAGGGGGGGGGCAGACTATGGCTACACCCTC.

The chain carries TRBV2 and TRBJ1-1; D is uncertain. Trimming stripped 6 bases from V and 1 base from J, with 9 bases between. This CDR3 is built from 13 residues. Per germline, CDR1 SNHLY and CDR2 FYNNEI. This CDR3 is CASSRWGNTEAFF. CDR3 bases: TGTGCCAGCAGCCGCTGGGGGAACACTGAAGCTTTCTTT.